Described below is a single T cell receptor beta chain sequence and its context. These data are taken from a study of T cells after yellow fever vaccination. Each CDR3 protein is one row after TCRdb ran MiXCR on the 5' RACE reads. The table records around 350,000 distinct CDR3 sequences, around a tenth of them present only once. The germline V gene encodes CDR1 LGHDT and CDR2 YNNKEL (reference sequence). This CDR3 is built from 12 residues. Trimming pared 5 bases from V and 7 bases from J, leaving 11 bases between. The chain carries TRBV3-1 and TRBJ1-1; no definite D call. The sequence was collected from a man aged 18 to 30 who received the YFV17D yellow fever vaccine. This material consisted of PBMCs, taken on the day of the first yellow fever vaccination. CDR3 loop: CASSFTDGEAFF. The CDR3 nucleotides are TGTGCCAGCAGCTTCACGGACGGTGAAGCTTTCTTT.